Sequencing of this T cell receptor beta chain was carried out in a study of CD8+ T cells in alopecia areata. The study's findings and limits: An increase in clonality over normal scalp was evident in lesional scalp, especially alopecia totalis/universalis. Sequenced scalp T cells also include alphabeta T cells resident in normal skin.

RNA extraction was followed by reverse transcription into cDNA, which acted as the sequencing template. The protocol was immunoSEQ multiplex PCR, while the TCRdb copy is restricted to in-frame clones and leaves out a portion. The data contain about 64,000 clones, around 40% of them seen just once; the ten biggest clones take up 51%. The CDR3 length is 19 residues. Germline V lookup: CDR1 SGHNT, CDR2 YYREEE (reference sequence). Trimming removed 10 bases at V and 2 bases at J, with 32 bases between. A word on this clone: Its specificity is not known.

Material for sequencing was NKG2D-low CD8+ T cells sorted from blood. This chain links TRBV5-4 with TRBJ2-3; D possibly uses TRBD1 or TRBD2 (5 bases each). The receptor comes from a human donor with alopecia areata. Written as DNA, the CDR3 is TGTGCCGCCCATCCCGGGACGGGGACGAGATTCGGGCACACAGATACGCAGTATTTT. This sequence encodes CAAHPGTGTRFGHTDTQYF.